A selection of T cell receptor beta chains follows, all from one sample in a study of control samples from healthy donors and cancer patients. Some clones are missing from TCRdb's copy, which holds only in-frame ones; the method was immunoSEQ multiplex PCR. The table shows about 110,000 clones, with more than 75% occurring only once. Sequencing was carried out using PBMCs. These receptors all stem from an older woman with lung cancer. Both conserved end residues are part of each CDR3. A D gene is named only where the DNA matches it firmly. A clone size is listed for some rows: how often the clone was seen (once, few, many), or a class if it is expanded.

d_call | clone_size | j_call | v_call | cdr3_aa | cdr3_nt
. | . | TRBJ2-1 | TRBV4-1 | CASSQEGDKSYNEQFF | TGCGCCAGCAGCCAAGAGGGAGATAAATCCTACAATGAGCAGTTCTTC
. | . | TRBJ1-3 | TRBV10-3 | CAISGGNTIYF | TGTGCCATCAGTGGTGGAAACACCATATATTTT
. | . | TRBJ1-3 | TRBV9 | CASSVGGSNSGNTIYF | TGTGCCAGCAGCGTAGGTGGCAGCAACTCTGGAAACACCATATATTTT
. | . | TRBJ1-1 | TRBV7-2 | CASNLYNTEAFF | TGTGCCAGCAACTTGTACAACACTGAAGCTTTCTTT
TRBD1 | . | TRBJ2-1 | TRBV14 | CASSAPLQGNYNEQFF | TGTGCCAGCAGCGCCCCCCTACAGGGGAACTACAATGAGCAGTTCTTC
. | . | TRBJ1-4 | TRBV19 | CASNGGHNEKLFF | TGTGCCAGTAATGGGGGGCATAATGAAAAACTGTTTTTT
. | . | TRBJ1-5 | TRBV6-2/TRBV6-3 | CASSKDRKNAAQHF | TGTGCCAGCAGCAAAGACAGGAAAAACGCGGCCCAGCATTTT
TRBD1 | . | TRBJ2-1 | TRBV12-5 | CASGPGQGPGEQFF | TGTGCTAGTGGACCGGGACAGGGTCCGGGTGAGCAGTTCTTC
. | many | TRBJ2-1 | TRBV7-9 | CASSLDSIF | TGTGCCAGCAGCTTAGATTCGATCTTC
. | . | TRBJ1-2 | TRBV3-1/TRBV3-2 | CASSQLHGYTF | TGTGCCAGCAGCCAACTCCATGGCTACACCTTC
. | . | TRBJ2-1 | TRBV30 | CAWSNTVTYNEQFF | TGTGCCTGGAGTAACACAGTTACCTACAATGAGCAGTTCTTC
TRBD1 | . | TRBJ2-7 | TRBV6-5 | CASSNRDRETYEQYF | TGTGCCAGCAGTAACCGGGACAGGGAGACCTACGAGCAGTACTTC
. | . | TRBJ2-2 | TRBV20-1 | CSARGSGRLFF | TGCAGTGCCCGAGGGTCTGGGAGGCTGTTTTTT
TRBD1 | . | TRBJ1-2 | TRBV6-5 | CASSPGTGVYYTF | TGTGCCAGCAGCCCCGGGACAGGGGTGTACTACACCTTC
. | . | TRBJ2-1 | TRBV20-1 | CSASLPMVQFF | TGCAGTGCTTCCTTGCCAATGGTGCAGTTCTTC
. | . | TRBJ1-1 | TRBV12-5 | CASGLGVTGTEAFF | TGTGCTAGTGGTTTGGGGGTAACAGGGACTGAAGCTTTCTTT
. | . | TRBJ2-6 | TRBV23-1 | CASTETEISSGANVLTF | TGCGCCAGCACCGAGACAGAGATAAGCTCTGGGGCCAACGTCCTGACTTTC
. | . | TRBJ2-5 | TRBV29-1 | CSVGSSETQYF | TGCAGCGTTGGGTCCTCAGAGACCCAGTACTTC
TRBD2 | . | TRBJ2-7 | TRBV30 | CALPVGSGGTYEQYF | TGTGCTCTTCCAGTCGGTAGCGGGGGAACCTACGAGCAGTACTTC
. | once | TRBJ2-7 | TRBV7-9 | CASSTLTEAYEQYF | TGTGCCAGCAGCACACTGACGGAAGCCTACGAGCAGTACTTC
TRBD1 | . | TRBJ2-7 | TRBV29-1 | CSVIPRDSYYEQYF | TGCAGCGTTATCCCCCGGGACAGCTACTACGAGCAGTACTTC
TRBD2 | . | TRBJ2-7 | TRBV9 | CASSRGGSGPYEQYF | TGTGCCAGCAGCCGCGGGGGTAGCGGTCCCTACGAGCAGTACTTC
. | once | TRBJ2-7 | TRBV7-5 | CARSSPTYTLCEQYF | TGTGCCAGAAGCTCCCCAACCTATACCCTCTGCGAGCAGTACTTC